The clone carrying this T cell receptor (beta chain) came up a few times. Its antigen is currently unknown. Libraries were prepared by immunoSEQ multiplex PCR; TCRdb keeps only in-frame clonotypes and omits some of them. The repertoire holds over 55,000 clones, with approximately 86% as singletons. The source of the sample is a study of OX40 agonist ivuxolimab in advanced cancers. Broader study findings: CD8+ T cells averaged more expanded clones than CD4+. Some patients who did not respond also had low normalized T-cell clonal expansion.

CDR1 and CDR2 (germline): MNHNS, SASEGT. Trimming shortened V by 1 base and J by 3 bases, and 3 bases separated the two germline ends. The CDR3 has 12 amino acids. The TCR sequence derives from an adult with an advanced solid tumor such as melanoma, head and neck, liver or kidney cancer. Sequenced here: CD4+ or CD8+ T cells sorted from blood, sampled in a trial of the OX40 agonist ivuxolimab. This rearrangement joins TRBV6-1 to TRBJ1-1; D not resolved. CDR3 region: CASSEVYTEAFF. The CDR3 region has the DNA TGTGCCAGCAGTGAAGTATACACTGAAGCTTTCTTT.